Below are 31 T cell receptor beta chains sequenced from a single sample in a study of OX40 agonist ivuxolimab in advanced cancers. Using immunoSEQ multiplex PCR, the repertoire was profiled, and TCRdb retains in-frame clones only, with some absent. The repertoire includes approximately 65,000 clones, about 83% of them detected once, and approximately 0.8% sits in the top ten. The source material was CD4+ or CD8+ T cells sorted from blood, sampled in a trial of the OX40 agonist ivuxolimab. These receptors were taken from an adult with an advanced solid tumor such as melanoma, head and neck, liver or kidney cancer.

The chain employs TRBV6-1 and TRBJ2-3, with TRBD2 as a possible D gene (5 bases). CDR1 and CDR2 (germline): MNHNS, SASEGT. Trimming removed 2 bases at V and 8 bases at J, with 11 bases between. CDR3 length equals 13 residues. This chain's CDR3 is CASSEMGAGTQYF. The CDR3 nucleotides read TGTGCCAGCAGTGAAATGGGAGCCGGTACGCAGTATTTT.

This clone was seen a single time. This chain links TRBV30 with TRBJ2-5, with 8 bases fitting TRBD1. Trimming removed 3 bases from V and 3 bases from J; junction bases left unmatched: 9. The CDR3 totals 15 residues. CDR1 is GTSNPN, CDR2 SVGIG, per germline (reference sequence). The CDR3 DNA sequence: TGTGCCTGGAGCCTACAGGGGGGTGGGAAAGAGACCCAGTACTTC. This codes for CAWSLQGGGKETQYF. The variable domain in full, with the rest retrieved from reference TRBV30 and TRBJ2-5, is SQTIHQWPATLVQPVGSPLSLECTVEGTSNPNLYWYRQAAGRGLQLLFYSVGIGQISSEVPQNLSASRPQDRQFILSSKKLLLSDSGFYLCAWSLQGGGKETQYFGPGTRLLVL.

The chain is built from TRBV14 and TRBJ1-4; 7 positions match TRBD1. Germline V lookup: CDR1 SGHDN, CDR2 FVKESK. The CDR3 sequence is 15 residues long. V gave up 4 bases and J gave up 11 bases; unmatched junction bases: 13. For the CDR3, the DNA is TGTGCCAGCAGCCTCAACAGGGGCCGTGATGCTAAACTGTTTTTT. Amino acid sequence: CASSLNRGRDAKLFF.

The rearrangement uses TRBV11-1 and TRBJ2-3; D unclear. Per the germline V gene, CDR1 is SGHAT and CDR2 is FQDESV (reference sequence). V lost 5 bases to trimming and J lost 6 bases, with 15 bases between them. The CDR3 has 14 residues. CDR3 in amino acids: CASSHSGLYDTQYF. The CDR3 DNA reads TGTGCCAGCAGCCACTCGGGCCTTTACGATACGCAGTATTTT.

CDR3 region: CASTLTGGTYEQYF. The CDR3 DNA reads TGTGCCAGCACCCTGACAGGGGGCACCTACGAGCAGTACTTC. The J gene is TRBJ2-7, the V gene TRBV28; 10 nucleotides align to TRBD1. CDR3 size: 14 residues. Germline values: CDR1 MDHEN, CDR2 SYDVKM. Germline trimming cut 7 bases from V and 2 bases from J; bases unmatched to any gene: 5.

The chain combines TRBV7-5 with TRBJ2-7. TRBV7-5 is reported as a pseudogene. The CDR3 loop spans 13 amino acids. CDR3 in DNA: TGTGCCAGTCGATCCGGGCTCCGGGCCGAGCAGTACTTC. Residues: CASRSGLRAEQYF.

This sequence joins TRBV5-1 and TRBJ2-7, with no clear D. This CDR3 is 13 amino acids long. Germline loops: CDR1 SGHRS, CDR2 YFSETQ. V was clipped by 0 bases and J by 7 bases, with 11 bases between them. CDR3 bases: TGCGCCAGCAGCTTGGTTTCCACCTGGGAGCAGTACTTC. It encodes CASSLVSTWEQYF.

The chain combines TRBV7-3 with TRBJ2-3, with D unresolved. Trimming removed 3 bases from V and 3 bases from J, with 10 bases in between. The CDR3 is 14 amino acids. CDR1 and CDR2 (germline): SGHTA, FQGTGA. The CDR3 loop is CASSFTPGTDTQYF. As DNA, the CDR3 is TGTGCCAGCAGCTTCACCCCCGGTACAGATACGCAGTATTTT.

The chain joins TRBV28 to TRBJ2-7; 9 bases agree with TRBD1. Germline loops: CDR1 MDHEN, CDR2 SYDVKM. The CDR3 spans 14 residues. V was pared by 6 bases and J by 5 bases, with 8 bases of the junction left unmatched. CDR3 sequence (DNA): TGTGCCAGCAGGAGGGACAGGGTTACCCACGAGCAGTACTTC. It is translated as CASRRDRVTHEQYF. Supplemented by reference TRBV28 and TRBJ2-7, the full variable domain reads DVKVTQSSRYLVKRTGEKVFLECVQDMDHENMFWYRQDPGLGLRLIYFSYDVKMKEKGDIPEGYSVSREKKERFSLILESASTNQTSMYLCASRRDRVTHEQYFGPGTRLTVT.

This sequence joins TRBV7-7 and TRBJ2-1, with TRBD2 identical over 8 bases. Germline-derived CDR1 and CDR2 are SSHAT and FNYEAQ (reference sequence). The CDR3 length is 13 residues. The CDR3 loop reads CASLAGPYNEQFF. In DNA form, the CDR3 reads TGTGCTAGTTTAGCGGGGCCCTACAATGAGCAGTTCTTC.

V gene TRBV7-8 combines with J gene TRBJ1-5; D not resolved. Looked up from germline, CDR1 is SGHVS and CDR2 is FQNEAQ. There are 13 residues in the CDR3. V was trimmed by 5 bases and J by 2 bases, leaving 7 bases between them. CDR3 sequence reads: CASSVGRNQPQHF. The CDR3 nucleotides are TGTGCCAGCAGCGTCGGACGCAATCAGCCCCAGCATTTT.

To note about this clone: Mismatch with germline at one junction end may stem from a read error. This chain links TRBV7-7 with TRBJ1-3; no clear D gene. The length of the CDR3 is 15 residues. CDR1 is SSHAT and CDR2 is FNYEAQ in the germline V gene (reference sequence). CDR3 residues: CASSLGPASGNTIYF. In DNA form, the CDR3 reads TGTGCTAGCAGCTTAGGGCCAGCCTCTGGAAACACCATATATTTT.

The J gene is TRBJ2-1, the V gene TRBV25-1; D not certain. The CDR3 contains 16 residues. V was cut by 0 bases and J by 1 base, with 10 bases left in between. Germline CDR1 reads MGHDK; CDR2 reads SYGVNS. CDR3 nucleotide sequence: TGTGCCAGCAGTGAATACGGCCACGGGTCCTACAATGAGCAGTTCTTC. Its translation: CASSEYGHGSYNEQFF.

This sequence joins TRBV6-1 and TRBJ2-4; 7 bases align to TRBD1. The V segment lost 3 bases and the J segment 12 bases; nucleotides outside the gene matches: 11. Germline values: CDR1 MNHNS, CDR2 SASEGT. The length of the CDR3 is 14 residues. DNA for the CDR3: TGTGCCAGCAGTGACCTTCAAAGGACAGGTGGTCAGTACTTC. Translated, it gives CASSDLQRTGGQYF.

The chain is built from TRBV2 and TRBJ2-2; 10 bases map to TRBD2. The germline CDR1 and CDR2 sequences are SNHLY and FYNNEI. With 10 bases clipped from V and 4 bases from J, the junction kept 12 bases outside the gene matches. The CDR3 sequence is 16 residues long. The CDR3 is CAIGVTSGRSTGELFF. As DNA, the CDR3 is TGTGCCATCGGGGTGACTAGCGGGCGTTCCACCGGGGAGCTGTTTTTT. The full variable domain, in which reference TRBV2 and TRBJ2-2 provide the parts outside the CDR3, is EPEVTQTPSHQVTQMGQEVILRCVPISNHLYFYWYRQILGQKVEFLVSFYNNEISEKSEIFDDQFSVERPDGSNFTLKIRSTKLEDSAMYFCAIGVTSGRSTGELFFGEGSRLTVL.

The J gene is TRBJ2-7, the V gene TRBV5-6; D may be TRBD1 (6 bases). The V and J ends lost 4 bases and 6 bases respectively, with 8 bases between them. This CDR3 region has 11 residues. Germline CDR1 SGHDT, CDR2 YYEEEE. The CDR3 nucleotides are TGTGCCAGCAGCGTGACAGGCGAGCAGTACTTC. Translated: CASSVTGEQYF.

The CDR3 region has the DNA TGTGCCAGCAGTTATCCCCCCTATTACGAGCAGTACTTC. Translated: CASSYPPYYEQYF. The chain has TRBV6-6 and TRBJ2-7, with D unclear. CDR3 size: 13 residues. Germline values: CDR1 MNHNY, CDR2 SVGAGI (reference sequence). Trimming took off 3 bases at V and 4 bases at J, with 10 bases between the two ends.

CDR3 coding DNA: TGTGCCAGCAGTTACGTGGGACTAGGGACCCAAGAGACCCAGTACTTC. Amino acids: CASSYVGLGTQETQYF. V is TRBV6-5 and J is TRBJ2-5; 8 bases line up with TRBD2. Germline loops: CDR1 MNHEY, CDR2 SVGAGI. The CDR3 contains 16 residues. V lost 2 bases and J lost 1; bases outside the gene matches: 6.

The genes are TRBV18 and TRBJ2-1; D remains ambiguous. The CDR3 has 15 amino acids. Germline lookup yields CDR1 KGHSH and CDR2 LQKENI. Trimming shortened V by 2 bases and J by 7 bases, and 15 bases separated the two germline ends. DNA for the CDR3: TGTGCCAGCTCACCAGCCTCCCACGATAGGAATGAGCAGTTCTTC. Its translation: CASSPASHDRNEQFF. Looking up the rest from reference TRBV18 and TRBJ2-1 gives the full variable domain: NAGVMQNPRHLVRRRGQEARLRCSPMKGHSHVYWYRQLPEEGLKFMVYLQKENIIDESGMPKERFSAEFPKEGPSILRIQQVVRGDSAAYFCASSPASHDRNEQFFGPGTRLTVL.

The V call is TRBV11-2, the J call TRBJ2-3; D is uncertain. Germline V CDR1 and CDR2: SGHAT, FQNNGV. This CDR3 comprises 13 residues. V lost 3 bases to trimming and J lost 4 bases, with 8 bases between them. CDR3 in DNA: TGTGCCAGCAGCTTGAGACGTTCAGATACGCAGTATTTT. Translating it yields CASSLRRSDTQYF.

V usage is TRBV27 and J usage is TRBJ2-1; 7 bases are shared with TRBD1. The CDR3 runs 15 residues. Germline assignment: CDR1 MNHEY and CDR2 SMNVEV (reference sequence). The J segment lost 3 bases and the V segment lost 5 bases, leaving 7 bases of the junction unmatched. CDR3 protein: CASSSLRQGYNEQFF. CDR3 DNA: TGTGCCAGCAGTAGCTTAAGACAGGGCTACAATGAGCAGTTCTTC.

The chain uses TRBV11-3 and TRBJ1-4; maybe TRBD1 (6 bases). The germline V and J ends were trimmed by 0 bases and 4 bases, with 12 bases remaining between them. The CDR3 contains 16 residues. In germline, CDR1 is SGHNT, CDR2 YENEEA. The CDR3 sequence is CASSLERDTDNEKLFF. The CDR3 nucleotides are TGTGCCAGCAGCTTAGAGAGGGACACGGATAATGAAAAACTGTTTTTT. Using reference TRBV11-3 and TRBJ1-4 for the parts outside the CDR3, the full variable domain is EAGVVQSPRYKIIEKKQPVAFWCNPISGHNTLYWYLQNLGQGPELLIRYENEEAVDDSQLPKDRFSAERLKGVDSTLKIQPAELGDSAVYLCASSLERDTDNEKLFFGSGTQLSVL.

V usage is TRBV14 and J usage is TRBJ1-4; TRBD1 might be the D (5 bases). CDR3 length equals 15 residues. The germline V and J ends were trimmed by 4 bases and 4 bases, with 13 bases remaining between them. Germline CDR1 is SGHDN and CDR2 is FVKESK. The DNA for the CDR3 is TGTGCCAGCAGCCCCCGACAGATGGTTAATGAAAAACTGTTTTTT. This encodes CASSPRQMVNEKLFF. The whole variable domain, filled in from reference TRBV14 and TRBJ1-4, reads EAGVTQFPSHSVIEKGQTVTLRCDPISGHDNLYWYRRVMGKEIKFLLHFVKESKQDESGMPNNRFLAERTGGTYSTLKVQPAELEDSGVYFCASSPRQMVNEKLFFGSGTQLSVL.

Here the CDR3 reads CASSTGQIAKNIQYF. DNA for the CDR3: TGTGCCAGCAGCACGGGACAGATAGCCAAAAACATTCAGTACTTC. The chain is built from TRBV7-9 and TRBJ2-4; 7 bases agree with TRBD1. In germline, CDR1 is SEHNR, CDR2 FQNEAQ (reference sequence). The trim removed 5 bases at V and 0 bases at J, leaving 4 bases unmatched. CDR3 size: 15 residues.

Notes on this clone: Distinct nucleotide sequences in the sample also encode this CDR3. This sequence joins TRBV30 and TRBJ2-2; D gene ambiguous. From germline, CDR1 is GTSNPN and CDR2 SVGIG (reference sequence). The V gene lost 0 bases and the J gene lost 1 base, with 3 bases spanning the gap. CDR3 size: 13 residues. The chain's CDR3 is CAWSVQNTGELFF. CDR3 in DNA: TGTGCCTGGAGTGTACAGAACACCGGGGAGCTGTTTTTT.

The chain has TRBV5-4 and TRBJ2-2, with D perhaps being TRBD1 or TRBD2 (5 bases each). Trimming stripped 4 bases from V and 1 base from J, with 14 bases between. Germline V lookup: CDR1 SGHNT, CDR2 YYREEE (reference sequence). CDR3 length: 16 amino acids. CDR3 residues: CASSPGAVLNTGELFF. The CDR3 DNA reads TGTGCCAGCAGCCCCGGGGCTGTATTGAACACCGGGGAGCTGTTTTTT.

The gene calls are TRBV5-1 and TRBJ2-3, with D possibly matching TRBD2 (5 bases). The CDR3 is 14 amino acids. The germline V gene has CDR1 SGHRS and CDR2 YFSETQ. Trimming removed 3 bases from V and 5 bases from J, with 13 bases in between. CDR3 DNA sequence: TGCGCCAGCAGCTCGGACTTATTCGGAGATACGCAGTATTTT. As protein: CASSSDLFGDTQYF.

The CDR3 is CASRPRGRTSYEQYF. The DNA for the CDR3 is TGTGCCAGCAGGCCCCGGGGACGGACGTCCTACGAGCAGTACTTC. This chain connects TRBV7-8 to TRBJ2-7; D possibly matches TRBD1 or TRBD2 (5 bases each). V was clipped by 6 bases and J by 1 base, with 16 bases between them. Germline V gives CDR1 SGHVS, CDR2 FQNEAQ. This CDR3 has 15 residues.

This clone was recorded only once. The V call is TRBV19, the J call TRBJ1-4; D gene ambiguous. The CDR3 extends over 15 amino acids. Trimming left V 5 bases short and J 6 bases short, with 16 bases between. Germline V gene data show CDR1 as LNHDA and CDR2 as SQIVND (reference sequence). CDR3 residues: CASSPGEMTYEKLFF. CDR3 sequence (DNA): TGTGCCAGTAGTCCGGGCGAAATGACCTATGAAAAACTGTTTTTT.

The rearrangement uses TRBV19 and TRBJ1-5, with 7 bases matching TRBD1. Germline lookup yields CDR1 LNHDA and CDR2 SQIVND (reference sequence). This CDR3 spans 18 amino acids. With 3 bases clipped from V and 0 bases from J, the junction kept 11 bases outside the gene matches. This CDR3 is CASSIFEGTDYSNQPQHF. As DNA, the CDR3 is TGTGCCAGTAGTATCTTCGAGGGGACAGACTATAGCAATCAGCCCCAGCATTTT. Filled out from reference TRBV19 and TRBJ1-5, the complete variable domain reads DGGITQSPKYLFRKEGQNVTLSCEQNLNHDAMYWYRQDPGQGLRLIYYSQIVNDFQKGDIAEGYSVSREKKESFPLTVTSAQKNPTAFYLCASSIFEGTDYSNQPQHFGDGTRLSIL.

In regard to this clone: One end of the junction does not line up with germline, which may come from a read error. The CDR3 DNA sequence: TGTGCTAGCAGCCTCGGGTCTCAAGAGACCCAGTACTTC. This gives the protein CASSLGSQETQYF. J is TRBJ2-5 and V is TRBV7-7; D not certain. The CDR3 covers 13 residues. Germline CDR1 and CDR2: SSHAT and FNYEAQ (reference sequence).